This entry lists 32 T cell receptor beta chains sequenced from one sample in a study of blood T cells in healthy people across ages. Together with a sample-barcoded 5' primer, a J-beta primer mix was included in a second PCR lasting about 6 to 11 cycles. TCRdb recomputed calls from the 5' RACE reads with MiXCR, one row per CDR3 protein. The sample includes 650,000 to 1,000,000 distinct CDR3 sequences, under 40% of them seen just once. Sequenced: blood. Source of these receptors: a man between 18 and 35 years old in good health.

This clonotype has at least ten counts. The chain employs TRBV12-3 or TRBV12-4 and TRBJ2-3; a weak D match, TRBD1 (6 bases). This CDR3 comprises 13 residues. V was clipped by 3 bases and J by 6 bases, with 10 bases between them. The CDR3 DNA follows: TGTGCCAGCAGTTTGGGGGCCGAGGATACGCAGTATTTT. It codes for CASSLGAEDTQYF.

The CDR3 DNA reads TGTGCCAGCTCCCCCCCCGGGGGTTATGGAGAAAAACTGTTTTTT. This gives the protein CASSPPGGYGEKLFF. The chain uses TRBV18 and TRBJ1-4; perhaps TRBD1 as D (5 bases). Germline V gene data show CDR1 as KGHSH and CDR2 as LQKENI. CDR3 length: 15 residues. The V end lost 6 bases, the J end lost 8 bases, and 19 bases lay between the germline ends. The variable domain in full, completed from reference TRBV18 and TRBJ1-4, reads NAGVMQNPRHLVRRRGQEARLRCSPMKGHSHVYWYRQLPEEGLKFMVYLQKENIIDESGMPKERFSAEFPKEGPSILRIQQVVRGDSAAYFCASSPPGGYGEKLFFGSGTQLSVL.

This clonotype was seen only a few times. The chain combines TRBV27 with TRBJ1-2; possible D gene TRBD1, 6 bases. Trimming took off 2 bases at V and 8 bases at J, with 24 bases between the two ends. The CDR3 has 17 amino acids. Germline-derived CDR1 and CDR2 are MNHEY and SMNVEV (reference sequence). CDR3 in amino acids: CASSLAGGVPLRRGYTF. The CDR3 DNA is TGTGCCAGCAGTTTAGCTGGGGGCGTCCCCCTTCGTCGAGGCTACACCTTC.

The chain has TRBV28 and TRBJ2-3, with TRBD1 matching 9 bases. The CDR3 sequence is 16 residues long. Per the germline V gene, CDR1 is MDHEN and CDR2 is SYDVKM. The V gene end was trimmed by 6 bases and the J gene end by 6 bases; junction bases not matched to a gene: 13. The CDR3 region is CASRGTGTGSTDTQYF. CDR3 coding DNA: TGTGCCAGCAGGGGGACCGGGACAGGGTCAACTGATACGCAGTATTTT.

The gene calls are TRBV12-3 or TRBV12-4 and TRBJ2-3; unclear D gene. The CDR3 contains 13 residues. Trimming left V 5 bases short and J 6 bases short, with 12 bases between. The CDR3 sequence is CASSVNGMDTQYF. CDR3 nucleotide sequence: TGTGCCAGCAGTGTAAACGGCATGGATACGCAGTATTTT.

V and J are TRBV5-6 and TRBJ2-3; TRBD1 agrees at 11 bases. Germline values: CDR1 SGHDT, CDR2 YYEEEE. The V and J ends lost 5 bases and 5 bases, in that order; junction bases with no gene match: 7. The CDR3 runs 15 residues. CDR3 nucleotides: TGTGCCAGCAGTCAGGACAGGGGGCTCGGAGATACGCAGTATTTT. Amino acids: CASSQDRGLGDTQYF.

Worth noting for this clonotype: The junction does not match germline at one end; this may be a read error. The chain couples TRBV20-1 to TRBJ2-7; TRBD2 matches at 10 bases. The CDR3 covers 15 residues. CDR1 and CDR2 from the germline V gene are DFQATT and SNEGSKA (reference sequence). The chain's CDR3 is CIARGRLAGSHEQYF. DNA of the CDR3: TGCATTGCTAGAGGGCGACTAGCGGGTTCCCACGAGCAGTACTTC.

J is TRBJ2-1 and V is TRBV6-2 or TRBV6-3; D not resolved. This CDR3 region has 17 residues. The V end lost 4 bases, the J end lost 6 bases, and 22 bases lay between the germline ends. Germline assignment: CDR1 MNHEY and CDR2 SVGEGT. In DNA form, the CDR3 reads TGTGCCAGCAGTTCCCGAGGACGGTCCGAGTTTGTCAATGAGCAGTTCTTC. It specifies CASSSRGRSEFVNEQFF.

CDR3 in DNA: TGCAGTGCTAGAGGAAGCGGGAAATACGAGCAGTACTTC. Its protein product is CSARGSGKYEQYF. The gene calls are TRBV20-1 and TRBJ2-7, with 7 bases fitting TRBD2. Germline values: CDR1 DFQATT, CDR2 SNEGSKA (reference sequence). The ends lost 1 base at V and 4 bases at J; junction bases unmatched: 4. CDR3 size: 13 residues.

This chain joins TRBV7-2 and TRBJ1-1; tentative D call: TRBD1 (6 bases). Germline CDR1 and CDR2: SGHTA and FQGNSA. Trimming shortened V by 5 bases and J by 4 bases, and 20 bases separated the two germline ends. The CDR3 contains 16 residues. The CDR3 region has the DNA TGTGCCAGCAGCCCCCCGACCTTGGGGGCGACCACTGAAGCTTTCTTT. Translated, it gives CASSPPTLGATTEAFF.

V is TRBV6-5 and J is TRBJ1-2; tentatively, D is TRBD1 (5 bases). Germline V CDR1 and CDR2: MNHEY, SVGAGI. The CDR3 loop spans 15 amino acids. V was shortened by 5 bases and J by 4 bases, with 17 bases between the two germline ends. The CDR3: CASSPYKGTGYGYTF. The CDR3 coding sequence is TGTGCCAGCAGTCCATATAAAGGGACGGGCTATGGCTACACCTTC.

As concerns this clonotype: At one end the junction does not follow the germline gene, possibly because of a read error. This chain links TRBV4-1 with TRBJ2-1; D perhaps matches TRBD2 (6 bases). The CDR3 spans 14 residues. CDR1 and CDR2 (germline): MGHRA, YSYEKL. The CDR3 is CASTLRRGADERFF. The CDR3 region has the DNA TGCGCCAGCACTTTAAGGAGGGGAGCGGACGAGCGGTTCTTC.

The rearrangement uses TRBV7-2 and TRBJ1-4, with TRBD1 as a possible D gene (6 bases). Germline CDR1 and CDR2: SGHTA and FQGNSA. This CDR3 has 17 residues. The V end was cut by 5 bases, the J end by 5 bases, with 21 bases between. CDR3: CASSPRRAGQRNEKLFF. CDR3 sequence (DNA): TGTGCCAGCAGCCCGAGACGAGCTGGACAGAGGAATGAAAAACTGTTTTTT.

The chain is built from TRBV2 and TRBJ1-5; a weak D match, TRBD1 (5 bases). CDR3 length: 19 residues. The V end lost 0 bases, the J end lost 0 bases, and 18 bases lay between the germline ends. Looked up from germline, CDR1 is SNHLY and CDR2 is FYNNEI. This chain's CDR3 is CASSEARTSIPDSNQPQHF. CDR3 DNA: TGTGCCAGCAGTGAAGCGAGGACATCGATTCCTGATAGCAATCAGCCCCAGCATTTT. The full variable domain, with the rest looked up from reference TRBV2 and TRBJ1-5, is EPEVTQTPSHQVTQMGQEVILRCVPISNHLYFYWYRQILGQKVEFLVSFYNNEISEKSEIFDDQFSVERPDGSNFTLKIRSTKLEDSAMYFCASSEARTSIPDSNQPQHFGDGTRLSIL.

V usage is TRBV5-1 and J usage is TRBJ1-1, with D possibly being TRBD1 (5 bases). The CDR3 extends over 15 amino acids. With 0 bases removed from V and 4 bases from J, the gap between germline ends came to 13 bases. Looked up from germline, CDR1 is SGHRS and CDR2 is YFSETQ. The CDR3 here is CASSLDSGVGTEAFF. The CDR3 nucleotides are TGCGCCAGCAGCTTGGACTCGGGGGTTGGCACTGAAGCTTTCTTT. Full variable domain (rest looked up from reference TRBV5-1 and TRBJ1-1): KAGVTQTPRYLIKTRGQQVTLSCSPISGHRSVSWYQQTPGQGLQFLFEYFSETQRNKGNFPGRFSGRQFSNSRSEMNVSTLELGDSALYLCASSLDSGVGTEAFFGQGTRLTVV.

This clonotype was detected only a few times. The chain joins TRBV20-1 to TRBJ2-5; D is perhaps TRBD2 (5 bases). CDR3 length equals 14 residues. CDR1 and CDR2 (germline): DFQATT, SNEGSKA (reference sequence). Trimming left V 2 bases short and J 1 base short, with 11 bases between. The CDR3 DNA reads as TGCAGTGCTAGAAGGCGGAGGTCCCAAGAGACCCAGTACTTC. It codes for CSARRRRSQETQYF.

In regard to this clonotype: A much larger clone differs from this one at a single base, so this may be a read error. The chain couples TRBV12-3 or TRBV12-4 to TRBJ1-5; no firm D call. The CDR3 runs 13 residues. The CDR3, as DNA: TGTGCCAACAGTTTGACCGGCCGTCAGCCCCAGCATTTT. This gives the protein CANSLTGRQPQHF.

This clonotype was observed a handful of times. The genes are TRBV4-1 and TRBJ2-7; possibly TRBD1 or TRBD2 for D (5 bases each). Germline V gives CDR1 MGHRA, CDR2 YSYEKL. The CDR3 contains 17 residues. V was cut by 4 bases and J by 2 bases, with 21 bases left in between. The CDR3, as DNA: TGCGCCAGCAGCCCAAAGATGGTTAAGGGGACCACCTACGAGCAGTACTTC. It encodes CASSPKMVKGTTYEQYF.

This clonotype turned up a few times. This chain links TRBV6-2 or TRBV6-3 with TRBJ1-1; D remains unclear. There are 15 residues in the CDR3. Germline CDR1 is MNHEY and CDR2 is SVGEGT. V gave up 2 bases and J gave up 8 bases, with 18 bases separating them. CDR3 nucleotide sequence: TGTGCCAGCAGTTACCCCGGACCGGCAACGGCGGAAGCTTTCTTT. Residues: CASSYPGPATAEAFF.

This sequence joins TRBV7-8 and TRBJ1-5; weak D call: TRBD1 (6 bases). CDR1 SGHVS and CDR2 FQNEAQ come from the germline V gene. CDR3 size: 16 residues. Trimming stripped 1 base from V and 0 bases from J, with 10 bases between. For the CDR3, the DNA is TGTGCCAGCAGCTTAGGAAAGGGGGGTAGCAATCAGCCCCAGCATTTT. This sequence encodes CASSLGKGGSNQPQHF.

This clonotype showed up just a few times. This chain connects TRBV5-1 to TRBJ1-3; 8 positions match TRBD1. There are 17 residues in the CDR3. V was pared by 3 bases and J by 1 base, with 9 bases of the junction left unmatched. Germline CDR1 reads SGHRS; CDR2 reads YFSETQ. CDR3 DNA sequence: TGCGCCAGCAGCTCTCCTGCCTGGGACAGGTCTGGAAACACCATATATTTT. It translates to CASSSPAWDRSGNTIYF.

In regard to this clonotype: A much larger clone lies a single base off, so this may be a read error. The chain is built from TRBV4-2 and TRBJ2-4; D remains unclear. The J call may be mistaken, given a closer DNA end match to TRBJ2-7. The length of the CDR3 is 16 residues. Per germline, CDR1 LGHNA and CDR2 YNFKEQ. CDR3 DNA: TGTGTCAGCAGCCAAGTGGAGAGGTCCAACACCTACGAGCAGTACTTC. Its translation is CVSSQVERSNTYEQYF.

On this clonotype: It may be a read error: a sequence one base away is much more abundant. The rearrangement uses TRBV12-3 or TRBV12-4 and TRBJ2-4, with 12 nucleotides matching TRBD2. V shed 5 bases, J shed 13 bases, and the junction held 15 bases outside the gene matches. The CDR3 sequence is 16 residues long. CDR3: CASSPSGGEIANEQYF. The CDR3 bases are TGTGCCAGCAGTCCTAGCGGGGGGGAGATTGCGAATGAGCAGTACTTC.

This clonotype was picked up many times. The gene calls are TRBV12-3 or TRBV12-4 and TRBJ2-5; 7 bases line up with TRBD2. V lost 7 bases and J lost 5; bases outside the gene matches: 16. The CDR3 covers 16 residues. CDR3 sequence reads: CASTPRGAGSRETQYF. CDR3 bases: TGTGCCAGCACCCCACGGGGAGCGGGGTCGCGTGAGACCCAGTACTTC.

J is TRBJ1-1 and V is TRBV4-3; no firm D call. This CDR3 comprises 15 residues. Trimming removed 1 base from V and 4 bases from J, with 13 bases in between. Germline V gene data show CDR1 as LGHNA and CDR2 as YSLEER. The CDR3 protein is CASSQGVGSGTEAFF. The CDR3 DNA follows: TGCGCCAGCAGCCAAGGGGTAGGGTCGGGCACTGAAGCTTTCTTT.

The V gene is TRBV12-3 or TRBV12-4, the J gene TRBJ1-1, with D perhaps matching TRBD1 (5 bases). The CDR3 covers 14 residues. Trimming stripped 5 bases from V and 0 bases from J, with 10 bases between. CDR3 loop: CASSHGDLNTEAFF. CDR3 sequence (DNA): TGTGCCAGCAGTCACGGGGACCTGAACACTGAAGCTTTCTTT.

This clonotype turned up a few times. The chain joins TRBV27 to TRBJ1-3; perhaps TRBD1 as D (5 bases). CDR1 is MNHEY and CDR2 is SMNVEV in the germline V gene (reference sequence). The CDR3 loop spans 16 amino acids. The ends were cut back, 0 bases at V and 4 bases at J, with 13 bases in the middle. CDR3 loop: CASSLSGSRDGNTIYF. CDR3 nucleotide sequence: TGTGCCAGCAGTTTATCCGGGTCCCGGGACGGAAACACCATATATTTT.

This clonotype was counted ten times or more. This chain uses TRBV7-2 with TRBJ2-5; D is perhaps TRBD1 (5 bases). Germline V lookup: CDR1 SGHTA, CDR2 FQGNSA. The V gene lost 5 bases and the J gene lost 2 bases, with 9 bases spanning the gap. There are 13 residues in the CDR3. CDR3 region: CASSRHRQETQYF. The DNA of the CDR3 is TGTGCCAGCAGCCGGCACAGGCAAGAGACCCAGTACTTC.

Comment on this clonotype: The CDR3 ends on some other residue instead of the conserved phenylalanine or tryptophan, so this is likely a read error. The V call is TRBV3-1, the J call TRBJ1-1; possible D gene TRBD1, 6 bases. Trimming took 5 bases from V and 1 from J, leaving 11 bases between them. This CDR3 has 14 residues. Per the germline V gene, CDR1 is LGHDT and CDR2 is YNNKEL (reference sequence). The CDR3 here is CASSATGKNTEAFS. CDR3 coding DNA: TGTGCCAGCAGCGCTACAGGGAAGAACACTGAAGCTTTCTCT.

The chain joins TRBV4-1 to TRBJ1-1; TRBD1 matches at 8 bases. This CDR3 is built from 16 residues. Germline V gene data show CDR1 as MGHRA and CDR2 as YSYEKL. J was trimmed by 1 base and V by 0 bases; bases with no gene match: 4. The CDR3 spells CASSQDSGQGNTEAFF. The CDR3 DNA reads TGCGCCAGCAGCCAAGATTCCGGACAGGGGAACACTGAAGCTTTCTTT.

The gene calls are TRBV9 and TRBJ1-2; a weak D match, TRBD1 (6 bases). CDR1 SGDLS and CDR2 YYNGEE come from the germline V gene. The CDR3 is 15 amino acids. The V end was cut by 0 bases, the J end by 1 base, with 10 bases between. CDR3 nucleotide sequence: TGTGCCAGCAGCGTAGCAGGGGCACGTAACTATGGCTACACCTTC. Residues: CASSVAGARNYGYTF.

This clonotype was counted many times. The chain links TRBV12-3 or TRBV12-4 to TRBJ2-3, with TRBD2 matching 7 bases. The CDR3 is 14 residues long. V gave up 7 bases and J gave up 3 bases; unmatched junction bases: 7. The CDR3 bases are TGTGCCAGCACCGAACTAGCGAGGACAGATACGCAGTATTTT. It is translated as CASTELARTDTQYF.